The source of this TCR beta chain is a study of beta chain features in type 1 diabetes. Note on this clone: Its target is unknown.

Whole-study results and caveats: There were fewer insertions and more deletions at the VDJ junctions of type 1 diabetes patients. Shortening of TCRB CDR3s, moderate but significant, appeared in all four CD4+ subsets of Type 1 diabetes patients. Still unanswered here is whether HLA type influences TCRB rearrangement. Within the patient group, naive, central memory and Treg TCRB repertoires appeared more similar to each other than within healthy donors.

Since all of the isolated RNA was reverse transcribed, expressed TCRB transcripts were what got sequenced. Libraries were prepared by immunoSEQ multiplex PCR; TCRdb keeps only in-frame clonotypes and omits some of them. The table includes around 650,000 clones, about an eighth detected once. The CDR3 runs 16 residues. Between the trimmed V and J ends, which lost 4 bases and 7 bases, there was a span of 20 bases. The germline CDR1 and CDR2 sequences are SGDLS and YYNGEE. The clonotype was recovered from a man younger than 45 with type 1 diabetes. Sequencing was performed on naive CD4+ T cells from blood. The chain carries TRBV9 and TRBJ1-4; D call uncertain. This CDR3 is CASSPEGDPRGEKLFF. Written as DNA, the CDR3 is TGTGCCAGCAGCCCAGAAGGTGATCCCCGGGGTGAAAAACTGTTTTTT.